Shown below are 29 T cell receptor beta chains from a single sample sequenced in a study of T cell responses to AZD1222 COVID-19 vaccine. TCRdb's table, derived via immunoSEQ multiplex PCR, lists solely in-frame clones and lacks some. The repertoire holds some 150,000 clones, about nine tenths seen once, with 1.5% to 2% in the top ten. The material was peripheral blood, obtained on day 0 of AZD1222 vaccination. Source of these receptors: an adult in good health.

CDR3 loop: CASSIGPINEQYF. CDR3 nucleotides: TGTGCCAGTAGTATTGGTCCTATTAACGAGCAGTACTTC. The rearrangement links TRBV19 to TRBJ2-7; D is uncertain. The V gene's germline CDR1 is LNHDA and CDR2 SQIVND (reference sequence). The V end lost 3 bases, the J end lost 5 bases, and 11 bases lay between the germline ends. This CDR3 is built from 13 residues.

This clone has just a few counts. The V call is TRBV28, the J call TRBJ2-2; perhaps TRBD1 as D (6 bases). The V gene lost 3 bases and the J gene lost 2 bases, with 25 bases spanning the gap. From germline, CDR1 is MDHEN and CDR2 SYDVKM. This CDR3 comprises 20 residues. CDR3 sequence (DNA): TGTGCCAGCAGTTTTCCCCGACCTCTAACCGGGACATTTAACACCGGGGAGCTGTTTTTT. This translates into CASSFPRPLTGTFNTGELFF.

This rearrangement joins TRBV19 to TRBJ1-5; unclear D gene. The V gene lost 7 bases and the J gene lost 7 bases, with 17 bases spanning the gap. CDR1 and CDR2 (germline): LNHDA, SQIVND (reference sequence). This CDR3 is built from 14 residues. The CDR3 nucleotides are TGTGCCAGTACCACCGACGACCGAGGGCAGCCCCAGCATTTT. It encodes CASTTDDRGQPQHF.

V gene TRBV28 combines with J gene TRBJ2-7; TRBD1 is a possible D gene (5 bases). Between the trimmed V and J ends, which lost 6 bases and 2 bases, there was a span of 17 bases. CDR3 length: 15 amino acids. Germline-derived CDR1 and CDR2 are MDHEN and SYDVKM. The chain's CDR3 is CASSASTGFPYEQYF. CDR3 DNA: TGTGCCAGCAGCGCTTCCACAGGTTTTCCCTACGAGCAGTACTTC.

V is TRBV30 and J is TRBJ1-1, with 10 bases aligning to TRBD1. This CDR3 spans 14 amino acids. Germline V CDR1 and CDR2: GTSNPN, SVGIG (reference sequence). J gave up 4 bases and V 3 bases, and 5 bases lay outside the gene matches. CDR3 coding DNA: TGTGCCTGGAGCATGGGACAGGGGAGCACTGAAGCTTTCTTT. It yields the protein CAWSMGQGSTEAFF. The entire variable domain, with the rest obtained from reference TRBV30 and TRBJ1-1, is as follows: SQTIHQWPATLVQPVGSPLSLECTVEGTSNPNLYWYRQAAGRGLQLLFYSVGIGQISSEVPQNLSASRPQDRQFILSSKKLLLSDSGFYLCAWSMGQGSTEAFFGQGTRLTVV.

This clone was recorded once. The V call is TRBV27, the J call TRBJ2-1, with 11 bases lining up with TRBD1. The CDR3 spans 16 residues. Germline V gene lookup returns CDR1 MNHEY and CDR2 SMNVEV (reference sequence). V lost 6 bases, J lost 4 bases, and 8 bases stayed unmatched. The CDR3 sequence: CASRSSGTGGYNEQFF. For the CDR3, the DNA is TGTGCCAGCAGGAGTTCCGGGACAGGGGGTTACAATGAGCAGTTCTTC.

The rearrangement links TRBV6-5 to TRBJ2-4; 10 bases fit TRBD1. CDR1 and CDR2 from the germline V gene are MNHEY and SVGAGI. The CDR3 contains 15 residues. V lost 6 bases, J lost 4 bases, and 6 bases stayed unmatched. The CDR3 DNA is TGTGCCAGCAGAAATGACAGGGGGCAGAAAAACATTCAGTACTTC. Amino acids: CASRNDRGQKNIQYF.

This clone has only a few counts. The chain couples TRBV5-1 to TRBJ1-5, with D unclear. V was shortened by 4 bases and J by 0 bases, with 5 bases between the two germline ends. Germline values: CDR1 SGHRS, CDR2 YFSETQ. This CDR3 contains 13 residues. CDR3 in DNA: TGCGCCAGCAGCCAGAATAGCAATCAGCCCCAGCATTTT. It codes for CASSQNSNQPQHF.

The CDR3 spells CASSYQGAETEAFF. The CDR3 nucleotides read TGCGCCAGCAGTTACCAGGGGGCAGAAACTGAAGCTTTCTTT. The genes are TRBV5-1 and TRBJ1-1, with TRBD1 matching 8 bases. This CDR3 region has 14 residues. The ends lost 5 bases at V and 5 bases at J; junction bases unmatched: 8. The germline V gene encodes CDR1 SGHRS and CDR2 YFSETQ.

The V and J genes are TRBV29-1 and TRBJ2-3, with TRBD2 identical over 8 bases. There are 17 residues in the CDR3. The trim removed 4 bases at V and 1 base at J, leaving 13 bases unmatched. Germline CDR1 reads SQVTM; CDR2 reads ANQGSEA. The DNA for the CDR3 is TGCAGCGTTGTGCGAACTAGCGGATCCCTAGGCACAGATACGCAGTATTTT. Residues: CSVVRTSGSLGTDTQYF.

The V and J genes are TRBV7-9 and TRBJ1-1, with 7 nucleotides matching TRBD1. The germline CDR1 and CDR2 sequences are SEHNR and FQNEAQ (reference sequence). This CDR3 is 14 amino acids long. Germline trimming cut 2 bases from V and 3 bases from J; bases unmatched to any gene: 3. Here the CDR3 reads CASSLLQGDTEAFF. The CDR3 DNA reads as TGTGCCAGCAGCTTACTCCAGGGGGACACTGAAGCTTTCTTT.

The chain uses TRBV2 and TRBJ2-3; either TRBD1 or TRBD2 may fit D (6 bases each). CDR3 size: 17 residues. Trimming left V 5 bases short and J 3 bases short, with 21 bases between. Germline values: CDR1 SNHLY, CDR2 FYNNEI. This chain's CDR3 is CASSPRPRGVRTDTQYF. The CDR3, as DNA: TGTGCCAGCAGTCCTCGCCCGAGGGGGGTAAGGACAGATACGCAGTATTTT. Based on the CDR3 plus reference TRBV2 and TRBJ2-3, the full variable domain is EPEVTQTPSHQVTQMGQEVILRCVPISNHLYFYWYRQILGQKVEFLVSFYNNEISEKSEIFDDQFSVERPDGSNFTLKIRSTKLEDSAMYFCASSPRPRGVRTDTQYFGPGTRLTVL.

V and J are TRBV6-5 and TRBJ1-1, with D possibly matching TRBD1 (6 bases). CDR3 length: 16 amino acids. The V gene's germline CDR1 is MNHEY and CDR2 SVGAGI. V lost 1 base and J lost 1, with 13 bases in between. In nucleotides, the CDR3 is TGTGCCAGCAGTTACTTAACAGGGAGTCGGAACACTGAAGCTTTCTTT. Encoded protein: CASSYLTGSRNTEAFF.

The chain links TRBV6-2 or TRBV6-3 to TRBJ1-1; 8 bases fit TRBD1. Germline V lookup: CDR1 MNHEY, CDR2 SVGEGT. This CDR3 is built from 14 residues. Germline trimming cut 5 bases from V and 4 bases from J; bases unmatched to any gene: 6. CDR3 loop: CASSGQGLGTEAFF. As DNA, the CDR3 is TGTGCCAGCAGTGGACAGGGTTTGGGCACTGAAGCTTTCTTT.

The rearrangement joins TRBV2 to TRBJ2-1, with D uncertain. V was shortened by 4 bases and J by 5 bases, with 18 bases between the two germline ends. This CDR3 has 16 amino acids. The V gene's germline CDR1 is SNHLY and CDR2 FYNNEI. CDR3 sequence: CASSVEWTHLNNEQFF. CDR3 bases: TGTGCCAGCAGTGTTGAGTGGACCCACCTAAACAATGAGCAGTTCTTC.

The V call is TRBV7-3, the J call TRBJ2-1, with D hard to call. Trimming pared 1 base from V and 5 bases from J, leaving 12 bases between. The CDR3 runs to 15 residues. The germline gives CDR1 SGHTA, CDR2 FQGTGA. The CDR3 spells CASSLRAEAHNEQFF. CDR3 nucleotides: TGTGCCAGCAGCTTAAGGGCGGAAGCCCACAATGAGCAGTTCTTC.

The CDR3 protein is CASRYLGTNEKLFF. DNA for the CDR3: TGTGCCAGCAGGTATCTTGGGACTAATGAAAAACTGTTTTTT. The V gene is TRBV2, the J gene TRBJ1-4; unclear D gene. CDR1 and CDR2 from the germline V gene are SNHLY and FYNNEI. V was clipped by 6 bases and J by 2 bases, with 10 bases between them. This CDR3 is 14 amino acids long.

The chain is built from TRBV10-3 and TRBJ2-5, with 13 bases aligning to TRBD2. This CDR3 is built from 15 residues. Germline CDR1 and CDR2: ENHRY and SYGVKD. V was clipped by 3 bases and J by 4 bases; unmatched bases: 2. The chain's CDR3 is CAISDGLAGAETQYF. CDR3 nucleotides: TGTGCCATCAGTGACGGACTAGCGGGAGCAGAGACCCAGTACTTC.

The V and J genes are TRBV10-3 and TRBJ1-3; weak D call: TRBD1 (5 bases). This CDR3 has 13 amino acids. Per the germline V gene, CDR1 is ENHRY and CDR2 is SYGVKD. V was pared by 4 bases and J by 3 bases, with 7 bases between. The CDR3 here is CAISAGIGNTIYF. CDR3 nucleotide sequence: TGTGCCATCAGTGCAGGGATTGGAAACACCATATATTTT.

The gene calls are TRBV6-5 and TRBJ2-7, with D possibly matching TRBD2 (6 bases). The CDR3 sequence is 15 residues long. Trimming took off 0 bases at V and 2 bases at J, with 11 bases between the two ends. Germline-derived CDR1 and CDR2 are MNHEY and SVGAGI. CDR3 nucleotide sequence: TGTGCCAGCAGTTACTCGGCTAGCGAACCCTACGAGCAGTACTTC. It encodes CASSYSASEPYEQYF.

The chain links TRBV14 to TRBJ2-2; TRBD2 agrees at 12 bases. The V segment lost 3 bases and the J segment 6 bases; nucleotides outside the gene matches: 5. CDR3 size: 16 residues. The germline V gene has CDR1 SGHDN and CDR2 FVKESK. For the CDR3, the DNA is TGTGCCAGCAGCCATCGACTAGCGGGAGCCGCCGGGGAGCTGTTTTTT. Protein: CASSHRLAGAAGELFF.

This chain connects TRBV12-3 or TRBV12-4 to TRBJ1-1; possibly TRBD1 for D (5 bases). The CDR3 contains 11 residues. The V gene lost 3 bases and the J gene lost 11 bases, with 10 bases spanning the gap. CDR3 protein: CASSFSGRAFF. CDR3 nucleotides: TGTGCCAGCAGTTTTTCAGGGAGGGCTTTCTTT.

CDR3 bases: TGTGCCAGCAGTCAAGCTCGGTACGGAGGTCAGCCCCAGCATTTT. Amino acids: CASSQARYGGQPQHF. This chain joins TRBV27 and TRBJ1-5, with D uncertain. Germline-derived CDR1 and CDR2 are MNHEY and SMNVEV (reference sequence). This CDR3 has 15 amino acids. Trimming took off 5 bases at V and 6 bases at J, with 17 bases between the two ends.

The CDR3 loop is CASSSFTSSSYNEQFF. The CDR3 bases are TGTGCCAGCAGTTCCTTCACTAGCAGCTCCTACAATGAGCAGTTCTTC. The rearrangement links TRBV27 to TRBJ2-1, with D perhaps matching TRBD2 (6 bases). CDR1 and CDR2 from the germline V gene are MNHEY and SMNVEV (reference sequence). CDR3 size: 16 residues. With 4 bases removed from V and 0 bases from J, the gap between germline ends came to 13 bases.

This sequence joins TRBV6-4 and TRBJ2-2; D perhaps matches TRBD2 (5 bases). There are 15 residues in the CDR3. CDR1 is MRHNA, CDR2 SNTAGT, per germline. V shed 3 bases and J shed 6 bases, with 14 bases lying between them. DNA of the CDR3: TGTGCCAGCAGTGATAAACTAGGGTTCTCCGGGGAGCTGTTTTTT. Encoded protein: CASSDKLGFSGELFF.

This clone was seen just once. This chain uses TRBV6-6 with TRBJ2-2; D uncertain. The CDR3 sequence is 13 residues long. Trimming left V 3 bases short and J 8 bases short, with 10 bases between. Looked up from germline, CDR1 is MNHNY and CDR2 is SVGAGI (reference sequence). CDR3 sequence: CASSYLATGELFF. The CDR3 DNA follows: TGTGCCAGCAGTTATCTTGCGACAGGGGAGCTGTTTTTT.

The CDR3, as DNA: TGCGCCAGCAGCTTGGAGGGCGGGAAAGAGACCCAGTACTTC. This translates into CASSLEGGKETQYF. This chain uses TRBV5-1 with TRBJ2-5, with D tentatively TRBD2 (6 bases). The CDR3 loop spans 14 amino acids. The germline V gene has CDR1 SGHRS and CDR2 YFSETQ. Deletions cut 0 bases from V and 3 bases from J, with 9 bases between.

The chain couples TRBV7-9 to TRBJ1-2; the match to TRBD1 covers 7 bases. After removal of 1 base from V and 4 bases from J, the junction contained 6 bases not matched to a gene. The CDR3 has 15 residues. In germline, CDR1 is SEHNR, CDR2 FQNEAQ (reference sequence). The CDR3 DNA is TGTGCCAGCAGCTTAGTAAACAGGGGCGGCTATGGCTACACCTTC. Its protein product is CASSLVNRGGYGYTF.

The chain recombines TRBV18 with TRBJ2-1; TRBD1 aligns across 9 bases. The ends lost 2 bases at V and 6 bases at J; junction bases unmatched: 5. Germline V gives CDR1 KGHSH, CDR2 LQKENI. This CDR3 spans 15 amino acids. In DNA form, the CDR3 reads TGTGCCAGCTCACCAGGACAGGGGCTACTCAATGAGCAGTTCTTC. This codes for CASSPGQGLLNEQFF.